The source of this T cell receptor (beta chain) is a study of blood T cell repertoires in COVID-19. The overall study: PBMCs, B-cell-depleted T cells, or T cells provided the cDNA or gDNA that made up the material.

Before being deemed recovered, Cohort 3 donors had two negative PCRs, clearance, or symptom resolution. Clones were read by immunoSEQ multiplex PCR, and TCRdb kept only the in-frame ones, dropping some. The repertoire holds over 200,000 clones, 90% seen once, with around 1.3% in the top ten. The TCR originated in a man younger than 45 who had recovered from COVID-19. Sample: PBMCs or T cells enriched from blood (not recorded which).

Here the CDR3 reads CASSPRLAGRGSSYNEQFF. The CDR3 DNA sequence: TGTGCCAGCAGTCCAAGACTAGCGGGAAGGGGGAGCTCCTACAATGAGCAGTTCTTC. The rearrangement joins TRBV28 to TRBJ2-1, with TRBD2 matching over 11 bases. This CDR3 is 19 amino acids long. Germline lookup yields CDR1 MDHEN and CDR2 SYDVKM. The ends lost 5 bases at V and 0 bases at J; junction bases unmatched: 12.